These T cell receptor beta chains were read from a single sample in a study of spatial heterogeneity in lung cancer. TCRdb called the 5' RACE reads again in MiXCR, with one record for every CDR3 protein. The table shows some 3,400 distinct CDR3 sequences, with roughly 41% occurring only once. Sequencing was performed on PBMCs, taken at surgery. The receptor set was obtained from a male donor with early-stage non-small cell lung cancer. The CDR3 runs from the conserved cysteine through the conserved F or W. The order of the fields is CDR3 protein, CDR3 DNA, D gene, V gene, clone size, J gene. The D gene is left open where the match is weak. Clone size appears in some rows only: once, few, many, or a class for an expanded clone.

CDR3: CAGSRTSGTGELFF
DNA: TGTGCCGGCAGTCGGACTAGCGGCACCGGGGAGCTGTTTTTT
D: TRBD2
V: TRBV2
size: -
J: TRBJ2-2

CDR3: CSVAGEMGPQHF
DNA: TGCAGCGTTGCAGGGGAAATGGGGCCCCAGCATTTT
D: -
V: TRBV29-1
size: -
J: TRBJ1-5

CDR3: CASSWGTATEAFF
DNA: TGTGCCAGCAGCTGGGGCACAGCCACTGAAGCTTTCTTT
D: -
V: TRBV11-2
size: large
J: TRBJ1-1

CDR3: CASSYAGGEQYF
DNA: TGTGCCAGCAGTTACGCGGGTGGGGAGCAGTACTTC
D: -
V: TRBV6-6
size: few
J: TRBJ2-7

CDR3: CASSYHPGLAGWYEQYF
DNA: TGTGCCAGCAGTTACCATCCTGGGCTAGCGGGATGGTACGAGCAGTACTTC
D: TRBD2
V: TRBV6-2/TRBV6-3
size: -
J: TRBJ2-7

CDR3: CASSEGATGLAVTGELFF
DNA: TGTGCCAGCAGCGAAGGGGCCACGGGACTAGCCGTCACCGGGGAGCTGTTTTTT
D: TRBD2
V: TRBV9
size: -
J: TRBJ2-2

CDR3: CASSLNAHEQYF
DNA: TGCGCCAGCAGCTTAAACGCCCACGAGCAGTACTTC
D: -
V: TRBV5-1
size: -
J: TRBJ2-7

CDR3: CACLTGSSEQYF
DNA: TGTGCCTGCCTTACGGGTAGTAGCGAGCAGTACTTC
D: -
V: TRBV30
size: medium-sized
J: TRBJ2-7

CDR3: CASSLAPTGANVLTF
DNA: TGTGCCAGCAGTTTGGCTCCTACTGGGGCCAACGTCCTGACTTTC
D: -
V: TRBV28
size: -
J: TRBJ2-6

CDR3: CASSFARQETQYF
DNA: TGTGCCAGCAGCTTCGCCCGACAAGAGACCCAGTACTTC
D: -
V: TRBV11-2
size: -
J: TRBJ2-5

CDR3: CASSIDLGRGAQFF
DNA: TGTGCCAGTAGTATAGATCTAGGACGGGGGGCGCAGTTCTTC
D: -
V: TRBV19
size: -
J: TRBJ2-1

CDR3: CASSLDGRPNEKLFF
DNA: TGCGCCAGCAGCTTGGATGGGCGCCCTAATGAAAAACTGTTTTTT
D: -
V: TRBV5-1
size: many
J: TRBJ1-4

CDR3: CASSSRDRGTEAFF
DNA: TGTGCCAGCAGCTCGAGGGACAGGGGAACTGAAGCTTTCTTT
D: TRBD1
V: TRBV5-5
size: once
J: TRBJ1-1

CDR3: CSASATGTAVYNEQFF
DNA: TGCAGTGCTAGCGCCACCGGGACAGCCGTCTACAATGAGCAGTTCTTC
D: TRBD1
V: TRBV20-1
size: few
J: TRBJ2-1

CDR3: CASSPLSQGPSYNEQFF
DNA: TGTGCCAGCAGTCCCCTCTCACAGGGGCCCTCTTACAATGAGCAGTTCTTC
D: TRBD1
V: TRBV28
size: many
J: TRBJ2-1

CDR3: CASSSRKDTQYF
DNA: TGTGCCAGCAGTTCCCGGAAGGATACGCAGTATTTT
D: -
V: TRBV6-5
size: -
J: TRBJ2-3

CDR3: CASSTRDQNTDTQYF
DNA: TGTGCCAGCAGTACGAGGGACCAAAACACAGATACGCAGTATTTT
D: -
V: TRBV27
size: few
J: TRBJ2-3

CDR3: CASSLEGAANYEQYF
DNA: TGTGCCAGCAGCTTAGAGGGGGCCGCTAACTACGAGCAGTACTTC
D: TRBD1
V: TRBV7-8
size: -
J: TRBJ2-7

CDR3: CASSLDGGTDTQYF
DNA: TGTGCCAGCAGCTTAGACGGGGGCACAGATACGCAGTATTTT
D: -
V: TRBV7-2
size: many
J: TRBJ2-3

CDR3: CSVAVGQPYEQYF
DNA: TGCAGCGTTGCGGTTGGTCAGCCCTACGAGCAGTACTTC
D: -
V: TRBV29-1
size: -
J: TRBJ2-7

CDR3: CASSPIGDEQYF
DNA: TGCGCCAGCAGCCCCATAGGTGACGAGCAGTACTTC
D: -
V: TRBV4-1
size: -
J: TRBJ2-7

CDR3: CASSLHPRTDYTGELFF
DNA: TGCGCCAGCAGTCTGCATCCCCGGACGGACTACACCGGGGAGCTGTTTTTT
D: -
V: TRBV23-1
size: medium-sized
J: TRBJ2-2